This is a list of T cell receptor beta chains from one sample in a study of CDR3 diversity in severe acne. From the PCR reads, TCRdb called clonotypes with MiXCR, one entry per CDR3 protein. The repertoire has over 90,000 distinct CDR3 sequences, more than 45% of them found once; the top ten carry roughly 12%. Source material: blood. These receptor sequences come from a male donor with acne. CDR3s include the opening cysteine and the closing phenylalanine or tryptophan. The order of the fields is D gene, clone size, V gene, J gene, CDR3 DNA, CDR3 protein. A D gene is named only where the DNA matches it firmly. Rows give clone size only sometimes, using once, few, many, or a class for an expanded clone.

D: NA
size: NA
V: TRBV15
J: TRBJ1-6
DNA: TGTGCCACCAGCAGAGATCCGGACCACAGTTCTCCCCTCCACTTT
CDR3: CATSRDPDHSSPLHF

D: TRBD1
size: NA
V: TRBV24-1
J: TRBJ2-2
DNA: TGTGCCACCAGTGATCCCGGACAGGGTTTT
CDR3: CATSDPGQGF

D: NA
size: NA
V: TRBV7-2
J: TRBJ2-5
DNA: TGTGCCAGCAGCCTCCCGACGGTTCAAGAGACCCAGTACTTC
CDR3: CASSLPTVQETQYF

D: NA
size: many
V: TRBV28
J: TRBJ2-3
DNA: TGTGCCAGCAGTAATACGCAAGCGGATACGCAGTATTTT
CDR3: CASSNTQADTQYF

D: TRBD2
size: NA
V: TRBV25-1
J: TRBJ2-7
DNA: TGTGCCAGCAGTGATCACCTTAAAGCGGGAGGGGGGGAGCAGTACTTC
CDR3: CASSDHLKAGGGEQYF

D: TRBD1
size: NA
V: TRBV25-1
J: TRBJ2-3
DNA: TGTGCCAGCAGTGGAAGAGACAGGGTTCCCACAGATACGCAGTATTTT
CDR3: CASSGRDRVPTDTQYF

D: TRBD1
size: many
V: TRBV12-3/TRBV12-4
J: TRBJ2-2
DNA: TGTGCCAGCAGCGACGGGACAGGGGCACCGAACACCGGGGAGCTGTTTTTT
CDR3: CASSDGTGAPNTGELFF

D: TRBD1
size: NA
V: TRBV6-1
J: TRBJ2-7
DNA: TGTGCCAGCAGTGACTCTTTGAGAGGGACAGGGAGGACCTACGAGCAGTACTTC
CDR3: CASSDSLRGTGRTYEQYF

D: NA
size: NA
V: TRBV9
J: TRBJ1-1
DNA: TGTGCCAGCAGCGTAGGGGACAACACTGAAGCTTTCTTT
CDR3: CASSVGDNTEAFF

D: NA
size: NA
V: TRBV4-3
J: TRBJ1-5
DNA: TGCGCCAGCAGCCAAGATGGGAATCAGCCCCAGCATTTT
CDR3: CASSQDGNQPQHF

D: NA
size: many
V: TRBV6-6
J: TRBJ2-1
DNA: TGTGCCAGCAGTTACGACCTCCTCGGGAATGAGCAGTTCTTC
CDR3: CASSYDLLGNEQFF

D: TRBD2
size: NA
V: TRBV20-1
J: TRBJ2-3
DNA: TGCAGTGCTACGACTAGCGGGGTCCGGGATACGCAGTATTTT
CDR3: CSATTSGVRDTQYF

D: NA
size: many
V: TRBV10-3
J: TRBJ2-5
DNA: TGTGCCATCAGTGATGTGGAGACCCAGTACTTC
CDR3: CAISDVETQYF

D: NA
size: NA
V: TRBV10-3
J: TRBJ2-6
DNA: TGTGCCATCAGCCAAGATAGGTCCGTCCTGACTTTC
CDR3: CAISQDRSVLTF

D: TRBD1
size: NA
V: TRBV29-1
J: TRBJ1-2
DNA: TGCAGCGCTGGACAGGGAGATGGTTATGGCTACACCTTC
CDR3: CSAGQGDGYGYTF

D: NA
size: once
V: TRBV12-3/TRBV12-4
J: TRBJ2-2
DNA: TGTGCCAGCAGTCCCCATGGGGGCACCGGGGAGCTGTTTTTT
CDR3: CASSPHGGTGELFF

D: TRBD1
size: once
V: TRBV3-1
J: TRBJ1-4
DNA: TGTGCCAGCAGCCAAGAAACAGGACAGGGAAATGAAAAACTGTTTTTT
CDR3: CASSQETGQGNEKLFF

D: NA
size: many
V: TRBV27
J: TRBJ1-5
DNA: TGTGCCAGCAAGGGACTCAATCAGCCCCAGCATTTT
CDR3: CASKGLNQPQHF

D: TRBD2
size: NA
V: TRBV20-1
J: TRBJ2-2
DNA: TGCAGTGCTCTGGGGACTAGTGGCGGGGAGCTGTTTTTT
CDR3: CSALGTSGGELFF

D: NA
size: many
V: TRBV13
J: TRBJ2-1
DNA: TGTGCCAGCCTAAGAGAGCGGTCCTACAATGAGCAGTTCTTC
CDR3: CASLRERSYNEQFF

D: TRBD2
size: once
V: TRBV30
J: TRBJ2-7
DNA: TGTGCCTGGAGTGTACCCGGGGGGAGCAACGAGCAGTACTTC
CDR3: CAWSVPGGSNEQYF

D: TRBD1
size: few
V: TRBV6-1
J: TRBJ1-5
DNA: TGTGCCAGCAGTGAATGGCACAGGGGGCCCGATCAGCCCCAGCATTTT
CDR3: CASSEWHRGPDQPQHF

D: NA
size: few
V: TRBV15
J: TRBJ1-6
DNA: TGTGCCACCAGCAGACTCGTGGAGAATTCACCCCTCCACTTT
CDR3: CATSRLVENSPLHF

D: TRBD2
size: few
V: TRBV15
J: TRBJ2-1
DNA: TGTGCCACCAGCATTGGACTAGCGGGAGGGCCGGGTGAGCAGTTCTTC
CDR3: CATSIGLAGGPGEQFF

D: NA
size: once
V: TRBV2
J: TRBJ2-5
DNA: TGTGCCAGCAGTTTGTCCAGGGGACAAGAGACCCAGTACTTC
CDR3: CASSLSRGQETQYF

D: NA
size: NA
V: TRBV10-1
J: TRBJ1-3
DNA: TGCGCCAGCAGTGAGTACATCGACTCTGGAAACACCATATATTTT
CDR3: CASSEYIDSGNTIYF

D: TRBD1
size: few
V: TRBV3-1
J: TRBJ1-2
DNA: TGTGCCAGCAGAGGGGACAGGGAGAGCTATGGCTACACCTTC
CDR3: CASRGDRESYGYTF